These 29 T cell receptor beta chains share one sample of origin, sequenced in a study of T-cell reconstitution after alpha-beta-depleted transplantation in children. Unique molecular identifiers were built into the TCRbeta library. TCRdb called the PCR reads again in MiXCR, with one record for every CDR3 protein. The sample shows 440,000 or so distinct CDR3 sequences, roughly 11% of them seen only once. Sequenced here: PBMCs from the stem cell graft donor, sampled from the stem cell graft. The receptors were gathered from a human donor who donated a stem cell graft to a child with acute myeloid leukemia.

This clonotype was counted only a few times. This chain joins TRBV20-1 and TRBJ2-5; TRBD1 agrees at 10 bases. The germline CDR1 and CDR2 sequences are DFQATT and SNEGSKA (reference sequence). Germline trimming cut 4 bases from V and 5 bases from J; bases unmatched to any gene: 7. The CDR3 sequence is 14 residues long. CDR3 sequence (DNA): TGCAGTGCTACCCGGACAGGGGGGGATGAGACCCAGTACTTC. Encoded protein: CSATRTGGDETQYF.

The CDR3 bases are TGTGCCAGCAGCCGGGCGGGAGTGAACACTGAAGCTTTCTTT. Encoded protein: CASSRAGVNTEAFF. This rearrangement joins TRBV4-2 to TRBJ1-1; D is unclear. The CDR3 length is 14 residues. In germline, CDR1 is LGHNA, CDR2 YNFKEQ. The V gene lost 4 bases and the J gene lost 0 bases, with 9 bases spanning the gap.

This sequence joins TRBV5-4 and TRBJ1-1; D is possibly TRBD1 (5 bases). There are 16 residues in the CDR3. Trimming removed 5 bases from V and 0 bases from J, with 17 bases in between. Germline CDR1 and CDR2: SGHNT and YYREEE (reference sequence). In DNA form, the CDR3 reads TGTGCCAGCAGGGCGGGGACGGGAGGCATGAACACTGAAGCTTTCTTT. It is translated as CASRAGTGGMNTEAFF.

The chain uses TRBV7-9 and TRBJ2-7, with 7 bases aligning to TRBD1. The germline V gene encodes CDR1 SEHNR and CDR2 FQNEAQ (reference sequence). V shed 4 bases, J shed 5 bases, and the junction held 8 bases outside the gene matches. The CDR3 is 14 amino acids. The chain's CDR3 is CASSSSRQGDEQYV. CDR3 DNA: TGTGCCAGCAGCTCTTCTAGACAGGGTGACGAGCAGTACGTC.

V is TRBV7-9 and J is TRBJ2-5; D not resolved. Between the trimmed V and J ends, which lost 2 bases and 6 bases, there was a span of 7 bases. Germline V CDR1 and CDR2: SEHNR, FQNEAQ (reference sequence). The CDR3 is made up of 12 amino acids. CDR3 sequence (DNA): TGTGCCAGCAGCTTATTTCTGAAGACCCAGTACTTC. Protein product: CASSLFLKTQYF. The full variable domain, completed using reference TRBV7-9 and TRBJ2-5, is DTGVSQNPRHKITKRGQNVTFRCDPISEHNRLYWYRQTLGQGPEFLTYFQNEAQLEKSRLLSDRFSAERPKGSFSTLEIQRTEQGDSAMYLCASSLFLKTQYFGPGTRLLVL.

The chain is built from TRBV12-3 or TRBV12-4 and TRBJ1-5, with unresolved D. The CDR3 totals 16 residues. The V and J ends lost 6 bases and 0 bases respectively, with 15 bases between them. This CDR3 reads CASSPKTRHSNQPQHF. The DNA for the CDR3 is TGTGCCAGCAGCCCCAAGACCAGGCATAGCAATCAGCCCCAGCATTTT.

This clonotype appeared a few times. This chain uses TRBV5-1 with TRBJ2-5; the D gene is possibly TRBD1 (5 bases). This CDR3 spans 15 amino acids. With 0 bases removed from V and 4 bases from J, the gap between germline ends came to 13 bases. Germline CDR1 SGHRS, CDR2 YFSETQ. The CDR3 region is CASSLGSRAGETQYF. The CDR3, as DNA: TGCGCCAGCAGCTTGGGCAGCAGGGCTGGAGAGACCCAGTACTTC.

The chain links TRBV19 to TRBJ2-1; a possible D gene is TRBD2 (6 bases). V lost 6 bases to trimming and J lost 7 bases, with 22 bases between them. The CDR3 loop spans 16 amino acids. Germline values: CDR1 LNHDA, CDR2 SQIVND (reference sequence). The CDR3 DNA reads TGTGCCAGTAGCGAACTACCCACCGGGACTGCTAATGAGCAGTTCTTC. Amino acid sequence: CASSELPTGTANEQFF.

J is TRBJ1-1 and V is TRBV29-1; TRBD1 aligns across 12 bases. CDR1 and CDR2 (germline): SQVTM, ANQGSEA. V lost 8 bases and J lost 3; bases outside the gene matches: 13. The CDR3 totals 16 residues. In DNA form, the CDR3 reads TGCAGCCCTGGGCCGGGACAGGGGGCGCCGGACACTGAAGCTTTCTTT. This gives the protein CSPGPGQGAPDTEAFF.

The rearrangement links TRBV20-1 to TRBJ2-1, with 9 bases matching TRBD2. Trimming removed 3 bases from V and 9 bases from J; junction bases left unmatched: 12. This CDR3 is 15 amino acids long. CDR1 DFQATT and CDR2 SNEGSKA come from the germline V gene (reference sequence). The CDR3 sequence: CSASLRGGRVGEQFF. Here the CDR3 DNA reads TGCAGTGCTAGTTTGCGTGGCGGGAGGGTAGGTGAGCAGTTCTTC.

To note about this clonotype: This clone may be a read error of a much larger clone one base away. CDR3 amino acids: CASSPILAGDEQYF. CDR3 DNA: TGTGCCAGCAGTCCCATACTAGCGGGAGACGAGCAGTACTTC. This chain uses TRBV6-2 or TRBV6-3 with TRBJ2-7, with 11 bases lining up with TRBD2. CDR3 length: 14 amino acids. Trimming took 5 bases from V and 5 from J; bases not matched to a gene: 5. Germline V gene data show CDR1 as MNHEY and CDR2 as SVGEGT.

The table lists this clonotype with a few counts. This chain uses TRBV4-2 with TRBJ2-7; 7 bases agree with TRBD1. Trimming cost V 2 bases and J 5 bases; bases outside gene matches: 9. CDR3 length equals 15 residues. Germline V CDR1 and CDR2: LGHNA, YNFKEQ. The DNA for the CDR3 is TGTGCCAGCAGCCAACACCAGACAGGGAACCACGAGCAGTACTTC. The encoded protein is CASSQHQTGNHEQYF.

This clonotype was recorded a few times. V gene TRBV7-9 combines with J gene TRBJ2-5, with a possible D match to TRBD1 (6 bases). The CDR3 extends over 15 amino acids. The ends were cut back, 5 bases at V and 4 bases at J, with 17 bases in the middle. CDR1 SEHNR and CDR2 FQNEAQ come from the germline V gene (reference sequence). In DNA form, the CDR3 reads TGTGCCAGCAGCCTGTCGGGGCAGGGGTTAGAGACCCAGTACTTC. This translates into CASSLSGQGLETQYF.

This clonotype has more than one count but fewer than ten. The rearrangement uses TRBV4-2 and TRBJ1-1; no definite D call. Germline CDR1 is LGHNA and CDR2 is YNFKEQ. Trimming stripped 1 base from V and 7 bases from J, with 7 bases between. The CDR3 runs 12 residues. CDR3 in DNA: TGTGCCAGCAGCCAAGCTACATTTGAAGCTTTCTTT. Translated, it gives CASSQATFEAFF.

This chain connects TRBV14 to TRBJ1-4; D unclear. The CDR3 length is 13 residues. CDR1 is SGHDN, CDR2 FVKESK, per germline. V was clipped by 4 bases and J by 5 bases, with 8 bases between them. The CDR3 here is CASSLLENEKLFF. As DNA, the CDR3 is TGTGCCAGCAGCCTCCTGGAGAATGAAAAACTGTTTTTT.

In this sample, this clonotype turned up a few times. This chain uses TRBV6-5 with TRBJ2-1; perhaps TRBD2 as D (5 bases). Trimming took off 2 bases at V and 7 bases at J, with 15 bases between the two ends. The CDR3 extends over 15 amino acids. The V gene's germline CDR1 is MNHEY and CDR2 SVGAGI. The CDR3 sequence: CASSYEAPPGNEQFF. In DNA form, the CDR3 reads TGTGCCAGCAGTTACGAGGCGCCCCCGGGGAATGAGCAGTTCTTC.

The J gene is TRBJ2-1, the V gene TRBV4-2; 8 bases align to TRBD2. The J segment lost 2 bases and the V segment lost 4 bases, leaving 7 bases of the junction unmatched. Germline V gene lookup returns CDR1 LGHNA and CDR2 YNFKEQ. This CDR3 region has 16 residues. The CDR3 loop is CASSRFPAGAYNEQFF. The CDR3 bases are TGTGCCAGCAGCCGTTTCCCAGCGGGAGCCTACAATGAGCAGTTCTTC.

This clonotype was seen many times. The chain joins TRBV12-3 or TRBV12-4 to TRBJ1-1, with D perhaps matching TRBD1 (5 bases). Trimming shortened V by 5 bases and J by 0 bases, and 10 bases separated the two germline ends. This CDR3 is built from 14 residues. In DNA form, the CDR3 reads TGTGCCAGCAGTGTTCAGGGAGTGAACACTGAAGCTTTCTTT. It translates to CASSVQGVNTEAFF.

The chain links TRBV20-1 to TRBJ2-1; TRBD1 is a possible D gene (5 bases). Trimming removed 4 bases at V and 7 bases at J, with 11 bases between. CDR1 and CDR2 from the germline V gene are DFQATT and SNEGSKA (reference sequence). The CDR3 totals 12 residues. CDR3 loop: CSATGLLNEQFF. The CDR3 DNA reads as TGCAGTGCTACAGGGCTTTTAAATGAGCAGTTCTTC.

This clonotype was found many times. The genes are TRBV28 and TRBJ2-1; D call uncertain. The CDR3 spans 15 residues. Deletions cut 5 bases from V and 6 bases from J, with 17 bases between. The germline V gene has CDR1 MDHEN and CDR2 SYDVKM. The CDR3 DNA is TGTGCCAGCAGTATAACTCAAATGTCGACCAATGAGCAGTTCTTC. Its translation: CASSITQMSTNEQFF.

The table lists this clonotype with a few counts. The rearrangement links TRBV20-1 to TRBJ2-2; D is ambiguous. The germline V gene has CDR1 DFQATT and CDR2 SNEGSKA (reference sequence). The germline V and J ends were trimmed by 0 bases and 8 bases, with 10 bases remaining between them. This CDR3 contains 13 residues. CDR3 DNA sequence: TGCAGTGCTAGAGAGACTGCTTCTGGGGAGCTGTTTTTT. Residues: CSARETASGELFF.

In its sample, this clonotype was seen a few times. The chain recombines TRBV27 with TRBJ2-3; D gene unclear. CDR1 and CDR2 (germline): MNHEY, SMNVEV (reference sequence). The V and J ends lost 3 bases and 0 bases respectively, with 7 bases between them. The CDR3 extends over 14 amino acids. CDR3 loop: CASSFAQSTDTQYF. The CDR3 coding sequence is TGTGCCAGCAGTTTCGCCCAGAGCACAGATACGCAGTATTTT.

This rearrangement joins TRBV5-1 to TRBJ2-6, with TRBD1 matching over 7 bases. CDR1 and CDR2 from the germline V gene are SGHRS and YFSETQ. The V and J ends lost 4 bases and 1 base, in that order; junction bases with no gene match: 5. The CDR3 runs to 16 residues. In DNA form, the CDR3 reads TGCGCCAGCAGCCAGACAGGGAGTTCTGGGGCCAACGTCCTGACTTTC. This sequence encodes CASSQTGSSGANVLTF.

The sample holds many counts of this clonotype. V gene TRBV4-3 combines with J gene TRBJ2-3, with 12 bases matching TRBD2. V dropped 5 bases and J dropped 0; count of bases not matched to a gene: 6. CDR3 length: 17 residues. CDR1 and CDR2 from the germline V gene are LGHNA and YSLEER. The CDR3 nucleotides are TGCGCCAGCAGCGAAACCGGGACTAGCGGGAGCACAGATACGCAGTATTTT. Translated: CASSETGTSGSTDTQYF.

This clonotype was detected a few times. This sequence joins TRBV6-5 and TRBJ2-1, with TRBD1 matching 11 bases. Germline V gene sequence: CDR1 MNHEY, CDR2 SVGAGI. The CDR3 consists of 16 residues. The V segment lost 8 bases and the J segment 7 bases; nucleotides outside the gene matches: 13. CDR3 protein: CASGSHRTGGMNEQFF. CDR3 coding DNA: TGTGCCAGCGGTTCCCATAGGACAGGGGGCATGAATGAGCAGTTCTTC.

The table lists this clonotype with a few counts. The rearrangement uses TRBV6-2 or TRBV6-3 and TRBJ2-1; tentatively, D is TRBD2 (6 bases). This CDR3 is 15 amino acids long. Trimming stripped 5 bases from V and 7 bases from J, with 18 bases between. From germline, CDR1 is MNHEY and CDR2 SVGEGT. The CDR3 spells CASSPTRTPSNEQFF. The CDR3 DNA is TGTGCCAGCAGTCCGACTAGAACCCCGAGTAATGAGCAGTTCTTC.

This clonotype has more than one count but fewer than ten. CDR3 DNA sequence: TGCGCCAGCAGCCCCCGGCTAGCGGGAGTCACCACAGATACGCAGTATTTT. It codes for CASSPRLAGVTTDTQYF. The chain couples TRBV5-1 to TRBJ2-3; 10 bases are shared with TRBD2. The CDR3 length is 17 residues. Germline CDR1 and CDR2: SGHRS and YFSETQ. Trimming removed 4 bases from V and 2 bases from J; junction bases left unmatched: 10.

V usage is TRBV7-9 and J usage is TRBJ2-1; 14 nucleotides match TRBD2. J was trimmed by 9 bases and V by 5 bases; bases with no gene match: 6. The CDR3 has 15 amino acids. Germline V CDR1 and CDR2: SEHNR, FQNEAQ (reference sequence). Here the CDR3 DNA reads TGTGCCAGCAGCCCGGGACTAGCGGGAGTCAGTGAGCAGTTCTTC. Its translation is CASSPGLAGVSEQFF.

This clonotype was counted between two and nine times. The rearrangement joins TRBV7-3 to TRBJ2-5, with D maybe TRBD1 (5 bases). The CDR3 spans 13 residues. V lost 3 bases and J 5 bases, leaving 10 bases between the germline ends. Looked up from germline, CDR1 is SGHTA and CDR2 is FQGTGA. The CDR3 DNA reads as TGTGCCAGCAGCTTCACAGGTTCGGAGACCCAGTACTTC. Protein: CASSFTGSETQYF. The whole variable domain, remainder taken from reference TRBV7-3 and TRBJ2-5, is GAGVSQTPSNKVTEKGKYVELRCDPISGHTALYWYRQSLGQGPEFLIYFQGTGAADDSGLPNDRFFAVRPEGSVSTLKIQRTERGDSAVYLCASSFTGSETQYFGPGTRLLVL.